This T cell receptor (beta chain) stems from a study of T cells in tuberculosis. Whole-study results and caveats: Active tuberculosis TCR-alpha repertoires lay closer to GMM-specific TCRs than IGRA-negative controls, suggesting clonal expansion.

This clone was found once. What it recognizes is unknown. The V gene end was trimmed by 5 bases and the J gene end by 6 bases; junction bases not matched to a gene: 5. This CDR3 region has 13 residues. From germline, CDR1 is SGHTA and CDR2 FQGNSA. Measured with immunoSEQ multiplex PCR; TCRdb has only the in-frame clones, and not every one. The sample holds 9,500 to 12,000 clones, around 94% seen once. The chain joins TRBV7-2 to TRBJ1-2; 8 nucleotides agree with TRBD1. This receptor was taken from an adult with tuberculosis. The source material was PBMCs. Written as DNA, the CDR3 is TGTGCCAGCAGCAACGACAGGGGACATGGCTACACCTTC. Protein sequence: CASSNDRGHGYTF.